Following are 17 T cell receptor beta chains from one sample sequenced in a study of OX40 agonist ivuxolimab in advanced cancers. The assay was immunoSEQ multiplex PCR, and TCRdb's table has in-frame clones only and misses some. Here the sample spans about 70,000 clones, 75% to 90% being singletons. The sequencing used CD4+ or CD8+ T cells sorted from blood, collected in a trial of the OX40 agonist ivuxolimab. Every receptor here comes from an adult with an advanced solid tumor such as melanoma, head and neck, liver or kidney cancer.

This clone was recorded once. This chain links TRBV29-1 with TRBJ1-2, with 7 bases aligning to TRBD1. Unmatched junction bases numbered 10, after V lost 5 bases and J lost 7 bases. The V gene's germline CDR1 is SQVTM and CDR2 ANQGSEA. The CDR3 extends over 13 amino acids. CDR3 region: CSVTRQGIFGYTF. In DNA, the CDR3 is TGCAGCGTTACACGACAGGGTATTTTTGGCTACACCTTC.

The chain carries TRBV7-7 and TRBJ2-5, with D possibly TRBD1 on 6 matching bases. Germline V gene lookup returns CDR1 SSHAT and CDR2 FNYEAQ (reference sequence). The CDR3 is 13 amino acids. Trimming removed 4 bases from V and 2 bases from J, with 8 bases in between. CDR3 amino acids: CASSWTVQETQYF. In DNA form, the CDR3 reads TGTGCCAGCAGCTGGACAGTACAAGAGACCCAGTACTTC.

The gene calls are TRBV10-3 and TRBJ2-2; 8 nucleotides line up with TRBD2. Germline V gene data show CDR1 as ENHRY and CDR2 as SYGVKD. Trimming took 6 bases from V and 6 from J; bases not matched to a gene: 12. This CDR3 is built from 16 residues. The CDR3 DNA sequence: TGTGCCATCAGCCCCCAAGGAGCGGGAGAGGCCGGGGAGCTGTTTTTT. Its translation is CAISPQGAGEAGELFF.

The rearrangement joins TRBV6-6 to TRBJ1-3, with D possibly TRBD1 on 5 matching bases. The CDR3 extends over 14 amino acids. Trimming pared 5 bases from V and 4 bases from J, leaving 12 bases between. In germline, CDR1 is MNHNY, CDR2 SVGAGI (reference sequence). This chain's CDR3 is CASSDTGLGNTIYF. The DNA for the CDR3 is TGTGCCAGCAGTGATACAGGATTAGGAAACACCATATATTTT.

This clone was detected once. The chain combines TRBV19 with TRBJ2-7; 10 nucleotides match TRBD1. In germline, CDR1 is LNHDA, CDR2 SQIVND (reference sequence). The J segment lost 6 bases and the V segment lost 2 bases, leaving 7 bases of the junction unmatched. The CDR3 is 15 amino acids. The CDR3 loop is CASSISPGTGAEQYF. The CDR3 DNA reads TGTGCCAGTAGTATATCCCCCGGGACAGGGGCCGAGCAGTACTTC.

This clone was observed once. The V call is TRBV9, the J call TRBJ2-2, with a tentative D call TRBD1 (6 bases). Germline CDR1 SGDLS, CDR2 YYNGEE. The CDR3 loop spans 14 amino acids. V lost 3 bases, J lost 6 bases, and 12 bases lay in between. DNA for the CDR3: TGTGCCAGCAGCGACCCCAGGGGCCCCGGGGAGCTGTTTTTT. It is translated as CASSDPRGPGELFF.

CDR3 nucleotides: TGTGCCAGCAGTTACTCGTTACAGGGGAGAGAGACCCAGTACTTC. Amino acid sequence: CASSYSLQGRETQYF. This chain joins TRBV6-5 and TRBJ2-5, with 7 bases that match TRBD1. The J segment lost 4 bases and the V segment lost 0 bases, leaving 5 bases of the junction unmatched. The CDR3 totals 15 residues. Per germline, CDR1 MNHEY and CDR2 SVGAGI.

The V gene is TRBV6-5, the J gene TRBJ2-7; TRBD1 matches 7 bases. V shed 8 bases and J 6 bases; nucleotides not matched to a gene: 10. CDR1 MNHEY and CDR2 SVGAGI come from the germline V gene. CDR3 length equals 13 residues. The CDR3 coding sequence is TGTGCCAGCCGAAGGGGACAGTTCTCCGAGCAGTACTTC. As protein: CASRRGQFSEQYF.

The chain uses TRBV6-1 and TRBJ2-1; 8 bases match TRBD2. The junction had 9 bases not matched to a gene; V was cut back by 2 bases and J by 6 bases. CDR3 size: 16 residues. Germline V lookup: CDR1 MNHNS, CDR2 SASEGT. The CDR3 nucleotides are TGTGCCAGCAGTGAAAGGGCGGGAGGAGGAACCAATGAGCAGTTCTTC. Its protein product is CASSERAGGGTNEQFF.

The chain carries TRBV7-2 and TRBJ2-5; D uncertain. Trimming shortened V by 1 base and J by 4 bases, and 13 bases separated the two germline ends. The CDR3 runs to 15 residues. Looked up from germline, CDR1 is SGHTA and CDR2 is FQGNSA. The CDR3 sequence: CASSLGAHIVETQYF. CDR3 DNA: TGTGCCAGCAGCTTAGGTGCTCATATTGTAGAGACCCAGTACTTC.

The rearrangement links TRBV7-9 to TRBJ1-1, with a weak D call TRBD1 (5 bases). The V gene's germline CDR1 is SEHNR and CDR2 FQNEAQ (reference sequence). CDR3 length: 15 amino acids. Trimming removed 8 bases from V and 0 bases from J, with 16 bases in between. For the CDR3, the DNA is TGTGCCAGCCGAAACCGGGAGGACATGAACACTGAAGCTTTCTTT. As protein: CASRNREDMNTEAFF.

The chain has TRBV6-5 and TRBJ2-5, with 12 bases fitting TRBD1. The V gene end was trimmed by 6 bases and the J gene end by 5 bases; junction bases not matched to a gene: 7. Germline V gene data show CDR1 as MNHEY and CDR2 as SVGAGI. The CDR3 totals 15 residues. The CDR3, as DNA: TGTGCCAGCAGGGTCCGGGACAGGGGGCGGGAGACCCAGTACTTC. Its translation is CASRVRDRGRETQYF.

The V gene is TRBV11-3, the J gene TRBJ2-7, with 10 bases that match TRBD1. V gave up 2 bases and J gave up 5 bases; unmatched junction bases: 6. This CDR3 has 15 residues. CDR1 is SGHNT, CDR2 YENEEA, per germline. This CDR3 reads CASSLSIGTGDEQYF. CDR3 coding DNA: TGTGCCAGCAGCTTATCTATTGGGACAGGGGACGAGCAGTACTTC.

This clone was counted only a few times. The chain has TRBV28 and TRBJ1-3; no definite D call. Trimming took 10 bases from V and 0 from J, leaving 13 bases between them. The CDR3 has 14 amino acids. Per the germline V gene, CDR1 is MDHEN and CDR2 is SYDVKM. CDR3 amino acids: CAITGESSGNTIYF. The CDR3 DNA follows: TGTGCCATCACGGGCGAAAGCTCTGGAAACACCATATATTTT. The full variable domain, in which reference TRBV28 and TRBJ1-3 provide the parts outside the CDR3, is DVKVTQSSRYLVKRTGEKVFLECVQDMDHENMFWYRQDPGLGLRLIYFSYDVKMKEKGDIPEGYSVSREKKERFSLILESASTNQTSMYLCAITGESSGNTIYFGEGSWLTVV.

V gene TRBV29-1 combines with J gene TRBJ2-3, with D possibly matching TRBD1 (5 bases). With 6 bases removed from V and 2 bases from J, the gap between germline ends came to 15 bases. The length of the CDR3 is 14 residues. Germline CDR1 reads SQVTM; CDR2 reads ANQGSEA. For the CDR3, the DNA is TGCAGCGTCCGCAATACAGGATTCACAGATACGCAGTATTTT. It encodes CSVRNTGFTDTQYF.

V gene TRBV6-1 combines with J gene TRBJ2-7; D perhaps matches TRBD2 (6 bases). CDR1 and CDR2 from the germline V gene are MNHNS and SASEGT. V lost 1 base to trimming and J lost 0 bases, with 13 bases between them. This CDR3 has 16 residues. In nucleotides, the CDR3 is TGTGCCAGCAGTGAAGTGGGGGACTGGCGCTCCTACGAGCAGTACTTC. Protein: CASSEVGDWRSYEQYF.

The chain has TRBV11-3 and TRBJ2-7, with a possible D match to TRBD2 (6 bases). CDR1 is SGHNT, CDR2 YENEEA, per germline. Trimming stripped 1 base from V and 7 bases from J, with 11 bases between. CDR3 length equals 13 residues. The CDR3 bases are TGTGCCAGCAGCTTAGTTCGAGGAGGGGAGCAGTACTTC. The encoded protein is CASSLVRGGEQYF.